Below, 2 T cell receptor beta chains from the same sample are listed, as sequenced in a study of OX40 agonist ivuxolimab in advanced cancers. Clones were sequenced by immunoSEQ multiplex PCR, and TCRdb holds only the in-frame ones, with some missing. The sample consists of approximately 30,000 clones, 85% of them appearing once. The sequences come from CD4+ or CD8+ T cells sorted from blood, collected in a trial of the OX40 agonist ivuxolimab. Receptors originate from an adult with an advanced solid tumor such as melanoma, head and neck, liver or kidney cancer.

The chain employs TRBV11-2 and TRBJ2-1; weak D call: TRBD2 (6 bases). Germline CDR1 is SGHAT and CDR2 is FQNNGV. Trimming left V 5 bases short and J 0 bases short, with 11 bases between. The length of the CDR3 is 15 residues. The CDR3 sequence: CASSPHGSSYNEQFF. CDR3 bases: TGTGCCAGCAGCCCCCACGGGAGCTCCTACAATGAGCAGTTCTTC.

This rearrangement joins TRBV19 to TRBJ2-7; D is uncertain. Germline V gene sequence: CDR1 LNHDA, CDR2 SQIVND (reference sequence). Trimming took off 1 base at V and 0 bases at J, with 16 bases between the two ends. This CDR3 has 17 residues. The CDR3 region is CASSIVGSRLGSYEQYF. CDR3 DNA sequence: TGTGCCAGTAGTATAGTCGGGTCGCGGCTCGGCTCCTACGAGCAGTACTTC.